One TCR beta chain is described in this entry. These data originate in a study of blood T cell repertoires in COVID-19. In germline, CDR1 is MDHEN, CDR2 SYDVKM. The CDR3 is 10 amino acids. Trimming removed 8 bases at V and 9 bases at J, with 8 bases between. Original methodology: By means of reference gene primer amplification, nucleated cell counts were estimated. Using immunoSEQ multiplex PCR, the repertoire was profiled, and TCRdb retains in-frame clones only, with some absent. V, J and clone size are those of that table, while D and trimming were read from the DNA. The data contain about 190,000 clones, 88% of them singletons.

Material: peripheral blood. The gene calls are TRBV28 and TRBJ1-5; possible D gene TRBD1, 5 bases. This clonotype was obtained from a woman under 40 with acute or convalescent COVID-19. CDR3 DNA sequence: TGTGCCAGCGGTCAGGGGCCCCAGCATTTT. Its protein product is CASGQGPQHF.